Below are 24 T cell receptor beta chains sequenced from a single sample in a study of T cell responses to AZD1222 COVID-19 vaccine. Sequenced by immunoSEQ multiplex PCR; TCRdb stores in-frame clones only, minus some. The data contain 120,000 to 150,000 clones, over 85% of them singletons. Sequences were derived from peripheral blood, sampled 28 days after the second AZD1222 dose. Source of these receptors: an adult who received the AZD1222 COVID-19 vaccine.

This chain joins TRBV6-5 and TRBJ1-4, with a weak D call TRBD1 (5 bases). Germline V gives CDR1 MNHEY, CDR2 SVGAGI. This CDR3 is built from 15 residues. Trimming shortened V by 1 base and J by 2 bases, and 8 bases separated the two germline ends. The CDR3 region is CASSYLGGTNEKLFF. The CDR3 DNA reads TGTGCCAGCAGTTACTTGGGGGGGACTAATGAAAAACTGTTTTTT.

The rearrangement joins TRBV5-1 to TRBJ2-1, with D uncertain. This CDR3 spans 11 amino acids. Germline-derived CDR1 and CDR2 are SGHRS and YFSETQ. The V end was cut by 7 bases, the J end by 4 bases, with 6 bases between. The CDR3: CASGDYNEQFF. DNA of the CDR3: TGCGCCAGCGGGGATTACAATGAGCAGTTCTTC.

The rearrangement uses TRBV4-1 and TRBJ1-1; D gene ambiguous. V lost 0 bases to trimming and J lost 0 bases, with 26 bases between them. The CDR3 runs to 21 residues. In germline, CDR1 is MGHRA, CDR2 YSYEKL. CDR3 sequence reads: CASSQEGLNWTFPLLNTEAFF. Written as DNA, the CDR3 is TGCGCCAGCAGCCAAGAGGGCCTAAACTGGACCTTCCCCCTCTTGAACACTGAAGCTTTCTTT.

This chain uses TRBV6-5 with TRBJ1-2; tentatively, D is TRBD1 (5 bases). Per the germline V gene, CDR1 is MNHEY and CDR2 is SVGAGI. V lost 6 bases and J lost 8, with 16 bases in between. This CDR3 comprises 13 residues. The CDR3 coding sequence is TGTGCCAGCAGCCAGGGCGTGGACGGGGGCTACACCTTC. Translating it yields CASSQGVDGGYTF.

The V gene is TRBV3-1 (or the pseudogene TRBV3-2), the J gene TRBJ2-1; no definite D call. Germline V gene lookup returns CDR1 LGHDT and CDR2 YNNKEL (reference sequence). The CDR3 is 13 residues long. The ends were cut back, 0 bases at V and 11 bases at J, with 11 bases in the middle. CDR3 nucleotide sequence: TGTGCCAGCAGCCAAGATGGTTGGCGGAAGCAGTTCTTC. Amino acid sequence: CASSQDGWRKQFF.

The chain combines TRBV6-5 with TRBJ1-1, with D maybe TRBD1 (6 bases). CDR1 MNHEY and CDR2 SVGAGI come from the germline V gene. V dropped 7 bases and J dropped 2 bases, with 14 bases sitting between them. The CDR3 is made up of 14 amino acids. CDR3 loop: CASTGGGFNTEAFF. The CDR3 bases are TGTGCCAGCACGGGAGGGGGGTTTAACACTGAAGCTTTCTTT.

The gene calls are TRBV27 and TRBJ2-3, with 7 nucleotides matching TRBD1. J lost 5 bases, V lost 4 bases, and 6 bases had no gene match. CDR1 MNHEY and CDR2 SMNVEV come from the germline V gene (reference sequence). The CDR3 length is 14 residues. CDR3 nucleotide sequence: TGTGCCAGCAGTTGGGACAGAGGGCTAGATACGCAGTATTTT. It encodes CASSWDRGLDTQYF.

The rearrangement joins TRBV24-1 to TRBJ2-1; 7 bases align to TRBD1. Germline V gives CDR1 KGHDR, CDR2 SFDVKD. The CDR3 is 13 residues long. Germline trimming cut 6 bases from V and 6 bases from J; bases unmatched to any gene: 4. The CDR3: CATSTYRGNEQFF. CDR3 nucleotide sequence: TGTGCCACCAGTACGTACAGGGGCAATGAGCAGTTCTTC.

DNA of the CDR3: TGTGCCAGCAGCCCACCAGGGGGGTTCACCGGGGAGCTGTTTTTT. Translated: CASSPPGGFTGELFF. The chain couples TRBV9 to TRBJ2-2, with D maybe TRBD1 (7 bases). From germline, CDR1 is SGDLS and CDR2 YYNGEE. The CDR3 sequence is 15 residues long. Trimming removed 4 bases at V and 4 bases at J, with 14 bases between.

The DNA of the CDR3 is TGTGCCAGCAGCTTGGGCCACCGGGACAGGGTGCACAATGAGCAGTTCTTC. Translation gives CASSLGHRDRVHNEQFF. The V gene is TRBV7-2, the J gene TRBJ2-1; TRBD1 aligns across 9 bases. The ends lost 3 bases at V and 5 bases at J; junction bases unmatched: 11. Germline V gene sequence: CDR1 SGHTA, CDR2 FQGNSA. The CDR3 totals 17 residues.

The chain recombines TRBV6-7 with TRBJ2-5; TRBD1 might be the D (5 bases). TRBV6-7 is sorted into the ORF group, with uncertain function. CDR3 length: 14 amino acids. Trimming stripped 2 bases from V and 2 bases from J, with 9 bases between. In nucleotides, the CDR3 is TGTGCCAGCAGTTACGGGGCGCTACAAGAGACCCAGTACTTC. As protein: CASSYGALQETQYF.

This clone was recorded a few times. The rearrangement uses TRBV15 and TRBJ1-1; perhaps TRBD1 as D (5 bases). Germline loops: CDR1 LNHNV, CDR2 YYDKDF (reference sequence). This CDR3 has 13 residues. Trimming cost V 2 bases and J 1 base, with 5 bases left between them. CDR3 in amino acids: CATSRQGNTEAFF. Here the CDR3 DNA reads TGTGCCACCAGCAGACAGGGGAACACTGAAGCTTTCTTT.

The CDR3 nucleotides read TGTGCCAGTAGTACCGAGGGTTATGGAGGGGACACCGGGGAGCTGTTTTTT. Residues: CASSTEGYGGDTGELFF. The chain has TRBV19 and TRBJ2-2; D may be TRBD2 (6 bases). The CDR3 is 17 amino acids. V lost 4 bases and J lost 3, with 18 bases in between. Germline V CDR1 and CDR2: LNHDA, SQIVND (reference sequence).

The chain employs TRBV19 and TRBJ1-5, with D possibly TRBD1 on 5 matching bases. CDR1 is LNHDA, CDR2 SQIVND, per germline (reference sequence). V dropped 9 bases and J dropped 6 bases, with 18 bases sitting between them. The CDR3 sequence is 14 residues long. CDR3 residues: CASQKPGLLQPQHF. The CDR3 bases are TGTGCCAGCCAGAAACCAGGGTTACTTCAGCCCCAGCATTTT.

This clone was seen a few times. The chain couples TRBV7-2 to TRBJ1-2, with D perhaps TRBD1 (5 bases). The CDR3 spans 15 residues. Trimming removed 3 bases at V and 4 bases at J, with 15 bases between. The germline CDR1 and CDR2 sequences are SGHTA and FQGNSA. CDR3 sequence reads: CASSLMTATAYGYTF. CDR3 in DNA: TGTGCCAGCAGCTTGATGACAGCAACCGCCTATGGCTACACCTTC.

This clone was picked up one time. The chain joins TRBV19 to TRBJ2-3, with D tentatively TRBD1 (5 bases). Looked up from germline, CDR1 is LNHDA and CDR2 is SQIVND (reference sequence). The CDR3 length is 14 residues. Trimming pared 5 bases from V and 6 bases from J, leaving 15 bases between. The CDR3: CASSLPRTQDTQYF. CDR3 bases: TGTGCCAGTAGTCTACCTCGGACACAGGATACGCAGTATTTT.

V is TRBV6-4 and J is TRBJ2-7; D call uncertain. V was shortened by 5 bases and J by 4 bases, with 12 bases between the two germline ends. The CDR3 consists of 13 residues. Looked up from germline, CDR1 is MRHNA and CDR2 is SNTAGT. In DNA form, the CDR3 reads TGTGCCAGCAGTCCCGGCGTCGGATACGAGCAGTACTTC. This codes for CASSPGVGYEQYF.

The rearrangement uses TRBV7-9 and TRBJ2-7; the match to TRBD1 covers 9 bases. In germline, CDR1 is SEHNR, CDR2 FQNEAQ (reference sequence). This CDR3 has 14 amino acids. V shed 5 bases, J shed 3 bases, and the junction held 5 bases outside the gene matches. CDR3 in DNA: TGTGCCAGCAGCGGAGTGACAGGGGGCTACGAGCAGTACTTC. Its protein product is CASSGVTGGYEQYF.

Here the CDR3 reads CASRPVRRRLTDTQYF. The CDR3 nucleotides are TGTGCCAGCAGGCCGGTGAGAAGGAGGCTCACAGATACGCAGTATTTT. The V gene is TRBV27, the J gene TRBJ2-3; maybe TRBD2 (5 bases). Trimming shortened V by 6 bases and J by 2 bases, and 18 bases separated the two germline ends. The CDR3 is made up of 16 amino acids. CDR1 is MNHEY and CDR2 is SMNVEV in the germline V gene (reference sequence).

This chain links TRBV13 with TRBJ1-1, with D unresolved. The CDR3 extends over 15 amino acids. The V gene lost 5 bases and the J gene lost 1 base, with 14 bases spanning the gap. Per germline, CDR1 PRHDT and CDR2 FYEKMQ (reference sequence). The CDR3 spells CASSPYRRRNTEAFF. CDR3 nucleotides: TGTGCCAGCAGCCCCTATCGTCGGAGGAACACTGAAGCTTTCTTT. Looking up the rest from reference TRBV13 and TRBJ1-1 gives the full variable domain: AAGVIQSPRHLIKEKRETATLKCYPIPRHDTVYWYQQGPGQDPQFLISFYEKMQSDKGSIPDRFSAQQFSDYHSELNMSSLELGDSALYFCASSPYRRRNTEAFFGQGTRLTVV.

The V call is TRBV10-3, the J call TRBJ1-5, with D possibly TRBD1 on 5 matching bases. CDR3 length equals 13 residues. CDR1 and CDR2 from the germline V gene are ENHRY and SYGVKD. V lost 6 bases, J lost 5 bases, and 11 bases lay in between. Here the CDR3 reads CAISDGTDQPQHF. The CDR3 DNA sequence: TGTGCCATCAGCGATGGGACCGATCAGCCCCAGCATTTT.

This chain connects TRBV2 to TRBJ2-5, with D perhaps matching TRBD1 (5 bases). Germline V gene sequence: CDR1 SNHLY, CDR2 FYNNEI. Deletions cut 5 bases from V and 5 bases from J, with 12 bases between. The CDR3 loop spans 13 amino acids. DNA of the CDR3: TGTGCCAGCAGTAAAGGGGTTTTGGAGACCCAGTACTTC. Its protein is CASSKGVLETQYF.

In DNA form, the CDR3 reads TGCGCCAGCAGCTTGTCTCTAGGAACTAACTATGGCTACACCTTC. It is translated as CASSLSLGTNYGYTF. This chain uses TRBV5-1 with TRBJ1-2, with unresolved D. Looked up from germline, CDR1 is SGHRS and CDR2 is YFSETQ. V lost 1 base to trimming and J lost 0 bases, with 10 bases between them. The CDR3 runs 15 residues.

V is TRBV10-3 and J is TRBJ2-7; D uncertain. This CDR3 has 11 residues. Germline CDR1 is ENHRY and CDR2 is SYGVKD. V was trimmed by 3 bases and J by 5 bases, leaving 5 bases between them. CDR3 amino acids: CAISELNEQYF. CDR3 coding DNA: TGTGCCATCAGTGAATTAAACGAGCAGTACTTC.